The next 22 T cell receptor beta chains were all read from a single sample in a study of cytomegalovirus exposure and HLA in healthy donors. Primers: 60 Vbeta forward and 13 Jbeta reverse. Clones were sequenced by immunoSEQ multiplex PCR, and TCRdb holds only the in-frame ones, with some missing. The profile shows some 130,000 clones, about 80% of them singletons. Sequenced input: PBMCs. Source of these receptors: a man younger than 40 in good health and CMV-seronegative.

The rearrangement joins TRBV14 to TRBJ2-7, with a possible D match to TRBD1 (6 bases). Per the germline V gene, CDR1 is SGHDN and CDR2 is FVKESK. V was pared by 5 bases and J by 3 bases, with 11 bases between. There are 13 residues in the CDR3. CDR3 residues: CASSLGGSYEQYF. The CDR3 DNA reads as TGTGCCAGCAGCTTAGGGGGTAGCTACGAGCAGTACTTC.

This clone was found a few times. The V call is TRBV11-2, the J call TRBJ2-7; 8 bases map to TRBD1. CDR1 is SGHAT and CDR2 is FQNNGV in the germline V gene. The CDR3 totals 12 residues. Trimming took 4 bases from V and 5 from J; bases not matched to a gene: 1. The CDR3: CASSWTGNEQYF. Written as DNA, the CDR3 is TGTGCCAGCAGCTGGACAGGGAACGAGCAGTACTTC.

The chain has TRBV15 and TRBJ2-7; 7 bases align to TRBD1. Germline trimming cut 6 bases from V and 5 bases from J; bases unmatched to any gene: 10. The CDR3 contains 14 residues. Per the germline V gene, CDR1 is LNHNV and CDR2 is YYDKDF (reference sequence). This chain's CDR3 is CATRSEGQVHEQYF. For the CDR3, the DNA is TGTGCCACCAGATCTGAAGGACAGGTGCACGAGCAGTACTTC.

This chain joins TRBV7-9 and TRBJ2-7, with a weak D call TRBD2 (5 bases). CDR1 is SEHNR and CDR2 is FQNEAQ in the germline V gene (reference sequence). The V end lost 5 bases, the J end lost 3 bases, and 14 bases lay between the germline ends. The CDR3 has 14 residues. The CDR3 bases are TGTGCCAGCAGCCAAGGACTTCCCATCTACGAGCAGTACTTC. Translating gives CASSQGLPIYEQYF.

This chain's CDR3 is CASSSGRNEQFF. In DNA form, the CDR3 reads TGTGCCAGCAGTTCAGGGAGGAATGAGCAGTTCTTC. The gene calls are TRBV28 and TRBJ2-1, with D possibly TRBD2 on 6 matching bases. Trimming stripped 4 bases from V and 7 bases from J, with 8 bases between. The CDR3 extends over 12 amino acids. Per germline, CDR1 MDHEN and CDR2 SYDVKM.

The chain recombines TRBV7-6 with TRBJ2-1; 12 positions match TRBD2. CDR3 size: 15 residues. Germline V lookup: CDR1 SGHVS, CDR2 FNYEAQ. V trimming: 3 bases; J trimming: 5 bases; junction bases outside the gene matches: 2. This CDR3 reads CASSFTSGGNNEQFF. CDR3 DNA sequence: TGTGCCAGCAGCTTTACTAGCGGGGGGAACAATGAGCAGTTCTTC.

The gene calls are TRBV7-2 and TRBJ2-6; a weak D match, TRBD1 (5 bases). CDR1 and CDR2 from the germline V gene are SGHTA and FQGNSA. The CDR3 is 16 amino acids. V shed 1 base and J shed 2 bases, with 9 bases lying between them. The CDR3 DNA is TGTGCCAGCAGCTTAGTATGGGGCCCTGGGGCCAACGTCCTGACTTTC. Amino acids: CASSLVWGPGANVLTF.

V usage is TRBV6-1 and J usage is TRBJ1-1, with no clear D. The V and J ends lost 2 bases and 11 bases respectively, with 15 bases between them. The CDR3 totals 13 residues. In germline, CDR1 is MNHNS, CDR2 SASEGT. The CDR3 is CASSESSLLQAFF. CDR3 nucleotides: TGTGCCAGCAGTGAATCTAGCCTCCTCCAGGCTTTCTTT.

The J gene is TRBJ1-4, the V gene TRBV7-2, with D maybe TRBD1 (6 bases). CDR1 is SGHTA and CDR2 is FQGNSA in the germline V gene. The CDR3 contains 14 residues. Trimming took 6 bases from V and 6 from J, leaving 14 bases between them. In DNA, the CDR3 is TGTGCCAGCAGTGCGTGGGGGGGCGATGAAAAACTGTTTTTT. It translates to CASSAWGGDEKLFF. Drawing the rest from reference TRBV7-2 and TRBJ1-4, the complete variable domain is GAGVSQSPSNKVTEKGKDVELRCDPISGHTALYWYRQSLGQGLEFLIYFQGNSAPDKSGLPSDRFSAERTGGSVSTLTIQRTQQEDSAVYLCASSAWGGDEKLFFGSGTQLSVL.

This chain joins TRBV6-6 and TRBJ1-2; weak D call: TRBD1 (5 bases). Between the trimmed V and J ends, which lost 7 bases and 5 bases, there was a span of 14 bases. CDR3 length equals 13 residues. CDR1 is MNHNY and CDR2 is SVGAGI in the germline V gene (reference sequence). DNA of the CDR3: TGTGCCAGCATCGGGGGGGTTTTGTATGGCTACACCTTC. This encodes CASIGGVLYGYTF.

The chain couples TRBV21-1 to TRBJ2-1; TRBD1, the table's D call, lacks a check against the DNA. TRBV21-1 is tagged as a pseudogene. The CDR3 covers 13 residues. The DNA of the CDR3 is TGTGCCAGCAACCCTAAAAGGGGTCATGAGCAGTTCTTC. Amino acid sequence: CASNPKRGHEQFF.

A few counts support this clone. This chain uses TRBV29-1 with TRBJ2-5, with 11 bases aligning to TRBD2. V shed 1 base, J shed 5 bases, and the junction held 3 bases outside the gene matches. The germline gives CDR1 SQVTM, CDR2 ANQGSEA. The CDR3 runs 14 residues. The CDR3 nucleotides read TGCAGCGTTGAAGGTCCTAGCGGGGGGGAGACCCAGTACTTC. Its protein is CSVEGPSGGETQYF.

The genes are TRBV7-2 and TRBJ2-2, with D possibly being TRBD2 (6 bases). CDR3 length equals 17 residues. The ends were cut back, 1 base at V and 4 bases at J, with 16 bases in the middle. Germline CDR1 is SGHTA and CDR2 is FQGNSA. The CDR3 sequence is CASSLVDSGLGTGELFF. As DNA, the CDR3 is TGTGCCAGCAGCTTAGTGGATTCGGGACTGGGCACCGGGGAGCTGTTTTTT.

The sample holds a few counts of this clone. The J gene is TRBJ1-2, the V gene TRBV27; no firm D call. CDR3 size: 16 residues. Germline V gene data show CDR1 as MNHEY and CDR2 as SMNVEV (reference sequence). With 2 bases removed from V and 0 bases from J, the gap between germline ends came to 13 bases. CDR3 sequence reads: CASSLRKRGSNYGYTF. CDR3 coding DNA: TGTGCCAGCAGTTTAAGGAAAAGAGGATCTAACTATGGCTACACCTTC.

The chain employs TRBV15 and TRBJ2-3; 13 nucleotides agree with TRBD2. Per germline, CDR1 LNHNV and CDR2 YYDKDF (reference sequence). Losses at the gene ends were 5 bases for V and 4 bases for J; bases not matched to a gene: 3. The CDR3 totals 15 residues. The CDR3 DNA is TGTGCCACCAGCCTGACTAGCGGGGGGTCAGATACGCAGTATTTT. Residues: CATSLTSGGSDTQYF.

V gene TRBV19 combines with J gene TRBJ2-1; no clear D gene. The CDR3 totals 13 residues. Germline V gene lookup returns CDR1 LNHDA and CDR2 SQIVND (reference sequence). V was shortened by 1 base and J by 7 bases, with 8 bases between the two germline ends. CDR3 DNA sequence: TGTGCCAGTAGTATAGGGAGAAGTAATGAGCAGTTCTTC. It codes for CASSIGRSNEQFF.

The J gene is TRBJ2-7, the V gene TRBV4-3; D call uncertain. With 4 bases removed from V and 3 bases from J, the gap between germline ends came to 10 bases. Germline V gene sequence: CDR1 LGHNA, CDR2 YSLEER. The CDR3 runs to 13 residues. The CDR3 bases are TGCGCCAGCAGCCGTGGTAGAAGCTACGAGCAGTACTTC. Residues: CASSRGRSYEQYF.

In its sample, this clone was seen a few times. The chain recombines TRBV27 with TRBJ1-2; D uncertain. From germline, CDR1 is MNHEY and CDR2 SMNVEV (reference sequence). Trimming shortened V by 5 bases and J by 8 bases, and 12 bases separated the two germline ends. There are 12 residues in the CDR3. The DNA of the CDR3 is TGTGCCAGCAGTCAAACCGGCGGCGGCTACACCTTC. Protein sequence: CASSQTGGGYTF.

CDR3 sequence: CASSATSGSYEQYF. CDR3 nucleotides: TGTGCCAGCAGCGCGACTAGCGGGAGTTACGAGCAGTACTTC. The chain carries TRBV7-8 and TRBJ2-7; 12 bases line up with TRBD2. The CDR3 is made up of 14 amino acids. Germline V gene sequence: CDR1 SGHVS, CDR2 FQNEAQ. V lost 5 bases, J lost 4 bases, and 3 bases stayed unmatched.

The CDR3 reads CASSQRQETQYF. In DNA form, the CDR3 reads TGTGCCAGCTCACAGAGGCAAGAGACCCAGTACTTC. The rearrangement links TRBV18 to TRBJ2-5; D gene unclear. Trimming took 4 bases from V and 2 from J, leaving 5 bases between them. Germline assignment: CDR1 KGHSH and CDR2 LQKENI. This CDR3 spans 12 amino acids.

The chain has TRBV28 and TRBJ2-7; D gene unclear. The CDR3 contains 11 residues. Trimming took 6 bases from V and 2 from J, leaving 5 bases between them. The germline V gene has CDR1 MDHEN and CDR2 SYDVKM. CDR3 in amino acids: CASSLTYEQYF. CDR3 DNA: TGTGCCAGCAGCCTTACCTACGAGCAGTACTTC. The full variable domain, its missing parts supplied by reference TRBV28 and TRBJ2-7, is DVKVTQSSRYLVKRTGEKVFLECVQDMDHENMFWYRQDPGLGLRLIYFSYDVKMKEKGDIPEGYSVSREKKERFSLILESASTNQTSMYLCASSLTYEQYFGPGTRLTVT.

The chain has TRBV6-1 and TRBJ1-1, with D tentatively TRBD1 (6 bases). V was cut by 4 bases and J by 1 base, with 10 bases left in between. Per the germline V gene, CDR1 is MNHNS and CDR2 is SASEGT. The CDR3 totals 14 residues. The CDR3 loop is CASSGTAQNTEAFF. Here the CDR3 DNA reads TGTGCCAGCAGTGGGACAGCTCAGAACACTGAAGCTTTCTTT.